This T cell receptor beta chain was recorded in a study of beta chain features in type 1 diabetes. Study-level background: Patients looked much like healthy donors when it came to age, gender and cell yields. Overall study findings and caveats: When Type 1 diabetes patients were examined, their TCRB CDR3s proved moderately but significantly shorter in all four CD4+ subsets.

As regards this clone: Its antigen is not known.

Germline V gene lookup returns CDR1 MNHEY and CDR2 SVGAGI. This CDR3 has 14 amino acids. V lost 6 bases, J lost 9 bases, and 6 bases stayed unmatched. All of the isolated RNA was reverse transcribed, so expressed TCRB transcripts were sequenced. Produced via immunoSEQ multiplex PCR; TCRdb's table is partial and in-frame only. Of hundreds of thousands of clones listed, around 14% are singletons. Only one heparinised blood draw was taken per donor, and its volume averaged about 120 mL. Sort purity for all populations was recorded as exceeding 98%. Sequencing was done on a sample of naive CD4+ T cells from blood. V and J are TRBV6-5 and TRBJ1-6; 9 nucleotides match TRBD1. This receptor was obtained from a woman aged 40 to 50 in good health. The CDR3 nucleotides are TGTGCCAGCAGGGCGGGACAGGGCGTTTCACCCCTCCACTTT. It yields the protein CASRAGQGVSPLHF.